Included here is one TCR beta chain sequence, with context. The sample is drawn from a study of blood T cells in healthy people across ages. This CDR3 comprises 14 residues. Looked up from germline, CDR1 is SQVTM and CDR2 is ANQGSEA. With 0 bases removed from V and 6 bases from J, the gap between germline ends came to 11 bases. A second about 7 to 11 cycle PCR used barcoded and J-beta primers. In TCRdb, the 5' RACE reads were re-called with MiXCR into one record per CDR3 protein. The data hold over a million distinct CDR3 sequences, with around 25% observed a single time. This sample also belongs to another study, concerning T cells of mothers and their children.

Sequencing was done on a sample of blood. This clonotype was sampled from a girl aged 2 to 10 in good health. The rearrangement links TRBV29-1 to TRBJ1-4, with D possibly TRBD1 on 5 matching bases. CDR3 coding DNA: TGCAGCGTTGAAGATCCCGCCAGGGATGAAAAACTGTTTTTT. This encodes CSVEDPARDEKLFF.